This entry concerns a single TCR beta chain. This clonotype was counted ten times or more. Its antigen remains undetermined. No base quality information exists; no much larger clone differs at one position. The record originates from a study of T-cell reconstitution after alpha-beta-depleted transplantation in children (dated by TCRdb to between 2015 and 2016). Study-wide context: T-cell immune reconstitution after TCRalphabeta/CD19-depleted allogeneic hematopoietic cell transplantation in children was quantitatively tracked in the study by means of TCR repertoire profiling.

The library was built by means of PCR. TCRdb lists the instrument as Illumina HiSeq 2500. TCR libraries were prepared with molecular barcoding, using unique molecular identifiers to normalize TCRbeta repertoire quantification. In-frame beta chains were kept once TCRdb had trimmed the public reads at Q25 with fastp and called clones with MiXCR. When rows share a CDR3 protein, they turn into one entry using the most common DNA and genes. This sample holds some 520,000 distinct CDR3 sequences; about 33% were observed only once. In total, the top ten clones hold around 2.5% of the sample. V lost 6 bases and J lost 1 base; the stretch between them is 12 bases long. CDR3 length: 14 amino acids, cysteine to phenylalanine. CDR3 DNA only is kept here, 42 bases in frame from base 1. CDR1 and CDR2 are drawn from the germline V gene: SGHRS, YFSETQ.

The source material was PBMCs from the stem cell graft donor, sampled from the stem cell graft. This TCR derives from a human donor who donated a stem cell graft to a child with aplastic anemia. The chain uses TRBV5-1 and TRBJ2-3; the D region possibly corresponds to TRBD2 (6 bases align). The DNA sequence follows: TGCGCCAGCACCGGGACTGGAGGCACAGATACGCAGTATTTT. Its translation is CASTGTGGTDTQYF.